The 26 T cell receptor beta chains given below trace back to one sample, sequenced in a study of blood T cell repertoires in COVID-19. Clones were sequenced by immunoSEQ multiplex PCR, and TCRdb holds only the in-frame ones, with some missing. Among 300,000 to 350,000 clones listed, over 70% were seen once. Sequencing was carried out using peripheral blood. The receptors here all came from a man aged 25 to 40 with active or convalescent COVID-19.

The CDR3 region has the DNA TGTGCCAGCAGTTTTCGTGGGACAGGACTTACTCAGCCCCAGCATTTT. Translation: CASSFRGTGLTQPQHF. The chain has TRBV27 and TRBJ1-5; TRBD1 matches at 8 bases. Trimming took 3 bases from V and 6 from J; bases not matched to a gene: 10. Germline values: CDR1 MNHEY, CDR2 SMNVEV (reference sequence). The CDR3 is 16 residues long.

The CDR3 nucleotides are TGTGCCAGCAGCTTGGGGGCAGGGGGCTCTAGCAATCAGCCCCAGCATTTT. Its protein is CASSLGAGGSSNQPQHF. The rearrangement uses TRBV5-6 and TRBJ1-5; 8 bases align to TRBD1. Germline-derived CDR1 and CDR2 are SGHDT and YYEEEE. This CDR3 spans 17 amino acids. V lost 0 bases to trimming and J lost 0 bases; unmatched junction nucleotides: 5.

The table lists this clone with a few counts. This chain joins TRBV4-1 and TRBJ2-7; 8 bases fit TRBD1. The CDR3 runs to 15 residues. With V trimmed by 4 bases and J by 7 bases, 12 bases remained unmatched. Per the germline V gene, CDR1 is MGHRA and CDR2 is YSYEKL. The CDR3 DNA follows: TGCGCCAGCAGCCCCAAAGGACAGGGTCTGGGTGAGCAGTACTTC. This sequence encodes CASSPKGQGLGEQYF.

This clone was observed once. V is TRBV24-1 and J is TRBJ2-3, with 8 positions matching TRBD2. This CDR3 region has 16 residues. V lost 5 bases, J lost 5 bases, and 11 bases stayed unmatched. Germline CDR1 reads KGHDR; CDR2 reads SFDVKD. Here the CDR3 reads CATSVGGAGVGDTQYF. Written as DNA, the CDR3 is TGTGCCACCAGTGTTGGCGGAGCGGGAGTAGGAGATACGCAGTATTTT.

The CDR3 coding sequence is TGTGCCAGCAGCCGGGGGTGGGACAGCCAGCCCCAGCATTTT. It specifies CASSRGWDSQPQHF. The J gene is TRBJ1-5, the V gene TRBV3-1 (or the pseudogene TRBV3-2); 7 bases agree with TRBD1. Per germline, CDR1 LGHDT and CDR2 YNNKEL (reference sequence). The CDR3 is made up of 14 amino acids. V dropped 4 bases and J dropped 7; count of bases not matched to a gene: 7.

This clone was seen more than once but under ten times. V usage is TRBV9 and J usage is TRBJ1-1; D gene ambiguous. The CDR3 totals 9 residues. Trimming took 6 bases from V and 6 from J, leaving 3 bases between them. Per the germline V gene, CDR1 is SGDLS and CDR2 is YYNGEE. The CDR3 sequence is CASKPEAFF. For the CDR3, the DNA is TGTGCCAGCAAGCCTGAAGCTTTCTTT.

The chain combines TRBV30 with TRBJ1-2, with TRBD1 matching over 9 bases. V shed 1 base, J shed 8 bases, and the junction held 11 bases outside the gene matches. This CDR3 has 15 residues. CDR1 and CDR2 (germline): GTSNPN, SVGIG (reference sequence). CDR3 region: CAWSAGGTGNRGYTF. As DNA, the CDR3 is TGTGCCTGGAGTGCGGGCGGGACAGGGAATCGCGGCTACACCTTC. The full variable domain, rest sourced from reference TRBV30 and TRBJ1-2, is SQTIHQWPATLVQPVGSPLSLECTVEGTSNPNLYWYRQAAGRGLQLLFYSVGIGQISSEVPQNLSASRPQDRQFILSSKKLLLSDSGFYLCAWSAGGTGNRGYTFGSGTRLTVV.

This clone has just a few counts. V gene TRBV28 combines with J gene TRBJ2-3; 9 bases fit TRBD1. Per germline, CDR1 MDHEN and CDR2 SYDVKM. The CDR3 runs to 14 residues. V lost 5 bases and J lost 6; bases outside the gene matches: 6. CDR3 in amino acids: CASSRTGDVDTQYF. In DNA, the CDR3 is TGTGCCAGCAGTCGGACAGGGGATGTCGATACGCAGTATTTT.

This chain links TRBV18 with TRBJ1-6; D uncertain. Germline loops: CDR1 KGHSH, CDR2 LQKENI. The CDR3 covers 17 residues. Trimming removed 1 base from V and 10 bases from J, with 20 bases in between. The CDR3 is CASSPLWVDSVRSPLHF. The CDR3 coding sequence is TGTGCCAGCTCACCACTCTGGGTCGATAGCGTGAGGTCACCCCTCCACTTT.

The chain joins TRBV5-6 to TRBJ1-6, with 12 bases lining up with TRBD1. V lost 0 bases, J lost 7 bases, and 2 bases stayed unmatched. The germline CDR1 and CDR2 sequences are SGHDT and YYEEEE. The CDR3 has 16 residues. CDR3 loop: CASSLEGTGGNSPLHF. CDR3 nucleotides: TGTGCCAGCAGCTTGGAAGGGACAGGGGGCAATTCACCCCTCCACTTT.

The chain joins TRBV4-3 to TRBJ2-2, with TRBD1 identical over 7 bases. CDR3 length: 16 amino acids. The junction had 4 bases not matched to a gene; V was cut back by 3 bases and J by 0 bases. Per the germline V gene, CDR1 is LGHNA and CDR2 is YSLEER. The CDR3 protein is CASSQGQNANTGELFF. The CDR3 DNA sequence: TGCGCCAGCAGCCAGGGACAGAACGCGAACACCGGGGAGCTGTTTTTT.

This clone is a singleton in its sample. The chain carries TRBV5-4 and TRBJ2-2, with D unresolved. V was cut by 6 bases and J by 0 bases, with 15 bases left in between. Germline lookup yields CDR1 SGHNT and CDR2 YYREEE (reference sequence). The CDR3 covers 16 residues. The CDR3 nucleotides read TGTGCCAGCACTGAAGGCGGAGTTGCGAACACCGGGGAGCTGTTTTTT. Translating it yields CASTEGGVANTGELFF.

This chain connects TRBV29-1 to TRBJ2-1, with 9 bases lining up with TRBD2. The CDR3 loop spans 14 amino acids. Germline CDR1 and CDR2: SQVTM and ANQGSEA. V shed 2 bases, J shed 8 bases, and the junction held 7 bases outside the gene matches. In DNA form, the CDR3 reads TGCAGCGTTGAAAAGCTAGCGGGATTCGATGAGCAGTTCTTC. The encoded protein is CSVEKLAGFDEQFF.

The V and J genes are TRBV28 and TRBJ2-7; 7 nucleotides align to TRBD1. There are 14 residues in the CDR3. CDR1 is MDHEN and CDR2 is SYDVKM in the germline V gene. The J segment lost 5 bases and the V segment lost 6 bases, leaving 10 bases of the junction unmatched. CDR3 sequence reads: CASSLTGVGNEQYF. The CDR3 nucleotides are TGTGCCAGCAGCTTAACAGGGGTGGGCAACGAGCAGTACTTC.

This clone was detected only once. The chain employs TRBV4-3 and TRBJ2-3; 9 bases map to TRBD2. This CDR3 is 18 amino acids long. CDR1 is LGHNA and CDR2 is YSLEER in the germline V gene. J lost 1 base, V lost 1 base, and 9 bases had no gene match. The CDR3 DNA sequence: TGCGCCAGCAGCCAAGGACTAGCGGCCAGTATTGGCACAGATACGCAGTATTTT. This codes for CASSQGLAASIGTDTQYF.

The rearrangement joins TRBV3-1 (or the pseudogene TRBV3-2) to TRBJ1-1; the D gene is possibly TRBD1 (6 bases). The CDR3 is 13 amino acids. Trimming shortened V by 6 bases and J by 3 bases, and 11 bases separated the two germline ends. The germline CDR1 and CDR2 sequences are LGHDT and YNNKEL (reference sequence). Here the CDR3 reads CASREGGDTEAFF. CDR3 coding DNA: TGTGCCAGCAGGGAAGGGGGGGACACTGAAGCTTTCTTT.

The sample holds a few counts of this clone. This chain links TRBV7-9 with TRBJ2-7; 7 bases map to TRBD1. Per the germline V gene, CDR1 is SEHNR and CDR2 is FQNEAQ (reference sequence). The CDR3 totals 11 residues. Trimming took 5 bases from V and 12 from J; bases not matched to a gene: 7. This chain's CDR3 is CASSEPGQSYF. DNA of the CDR3: TGTGCCAGCAGCGAGCCGGGACAGTCGTACTTC.

The V gene is TRBV11-2, the J gene TRBJ2-5, with 8 bases identical to TRBD2. V lost 5 bases to trimming and J lost 4 bases; unmatched junction nucleotides: 12. The CDR3 is made up of 16 amino acids. Germline lookup yields CDR1 SGHAT and CDR2 FQNNGV. CDR3 DNA: TGTGCCAGCAGCCTCTTCACGGGAGGGCCCCTAGAGACCCAGTACTTC. Translating it yields CASSLFTGGPLETQYF.

This chain's CDR3 is CASSGGQGGYEQYF. In nucleotides, the CDR3 is TGTGCCAGCAGTGGGGGACAGGGGGGCTACGAGCAGTACTTC. The chain uses TRBV28 and TRBJ2-7, with 11 bases aligning to TRBD1. The CDR3 loop spans 14 amino acids. The V segment lost 5 bases and the J segment 3 bases; nucleotides outside the gene matches: 3. CDR1 and CDR2 (germline): MDHEN, SYDVKM.

This rearrangement joins TRBV24-1 to TRBJ2-3, with 11 bases lining up with TRBD2. Germline V lookup: CDR1 KGHDR, CDR2 SFDVKD. The J segment lost 2 bases and the V segment lost 5 bases, leaving 5 bases of the junction unmatched. The CDR3 consists of 16 residues. The CDR3 nucleotides are TGTGCCACCAGTGCCAATAGCGGGGGGGCCACAGATACGCAGTATTTT. It specifies CATSANSGGATDTQYF.

CDR3 DNA: TGTGCCTGGAGTGGAGTCCTGAGTAATTCACCCCTCCACTTT. It specifies CAWSGVLSNSPLHF. This sequence joins TRBV30 and TRBJ1-6, with D uncertain. The V end was cut by 1 base, the J end by 6 bases, with 10 bases between. The germline gives CDR1 GTSNPN, CDR2 SVGIG (reference sequence). The CDR3 consists of 14 residues.

This clone has a single count. The chain is built from TRBV21-1 and TRBJ2-7; the table's D call, TRBD2, has no DNA check behind it. TRBV21-1 is marked as a pseudogene. This CDR3 has 11 amino acids. DNA of the CDR3: TGTGCCAGCCCCCGGGACTACGAGCAGTACTTC. This gives the protein CASPRDYEQYF.

This chain uses TRBV30 with TRBJ2-1, with 7 bases matching TRBD1. In germline, CDR1 is GTSNPN, CDR2 SVGIG (reference sequence). The V gene end was trimmed by 2 bases and the J gene end by 8 bases; junction bases not matched to a gene: 3. The CDR3 contains 12 residues. The CDR3 loop reads CAWSQGVDEQFF. The CDR3 DNA follows: TGTGCCTGGAGTCAGGGGGTGGATGAGCAGTTCTTC.

This clone was seen only once. The chain combines TRBV18 with TRBJ1-2; maybe TRBD1 (5 bases). The germline V gene has CDR1 KGHSH and CDR2 LQKENI. V gave up 3 bases and J gave up 4 bases, with 12 bases separating them. The CDR3 is 14 residues long. The CDR3 here is CASSPSSGAYGYTF. CDR3 DNA: TGTGCCAGCTCACCGTCGAGTGGGGCCTATGGCTACACCTTC.

This clone was seen a single time. The V and J genes are TRBV9 and TRBJ2-2; 7 bases match TRBD1. The CDR3 runs 13 residues. V lost 7 bases, J lost 5 bases, and 5 bases stayed unmatched. CDR1 is SGDLS, CDR2 YYNGEE, per germline. The CDR3 DNA reads TGTGCCAGCCGGGACAGAGAGACCGGGGAGCTGTTTTTT. Its translation: CASRDRETGELFF. Full variable domain (remainder filled in from reference TRBV9 and TRBJ2-2): DSGVTQTPKHLITATGQRVTLRCSPRSGDLSVYWYQQSLDQGLQFLIQYYNGEERAKGNILERFSAQQFPDLHSELNLSSLELGDSALYFCASRDRETGELFFGEGSRLTVL.

The V call is TRBV7-9, the J call TRBJ1-2; 11 nucleotides align to TRBD1. From germline, CDR1 is SEHNR and CDR2 FQNEAQ (reference sequence). CDR3 size: 16 residues. V shed 5 bases, J shed 4 bases, and the junction held 9 bases outside the gene matches. Written as DNA, the CDR3 is TGTGCCAGCAGCGCTTGGACAGGGGGCGAGAGCTATGGCTACACCTTC. Translating gives CASSAWTGGESYGYTF.